This TCR beta chain is from a study of T cell repertoires in cytomegalovirus infection. Study information: CMV epitopes in the study were HLA-C-restricted (recently identified) and HLA-B-restricted (well studied).

TCRdb redid the calling of the reads with MiXCR, one entry per CDR3 protein. There are hundreds of thousands of distinct CDR3 sequences in the sample; 30% to 35% occur only once, and 15% to 20% lies in the top ten. To note about this clonotype: Its cognate antigen is unknown.

The source is a human donor in good health (CMV status not recorded). Some clones in this sample may be carry-over from other donors' samples. Sequenced material: cultured PBMCs, taken from culture after CMV antigen stimulation.

As DNA, the CDR3 is TGTGCCAGTACCAAGACAGGGATGGGGTATGGCTACACCTTC. It specifies CASTKTGMGYGYTF. The chain couples TRBV19 to TRBJ1-2; 7 bases agree with TRBD1. Trimming at V came to 7 bases and at J to 5 bases, leaving 10 bases not matched to a gene. This CDR3 region has 14 residues. In germline, CDR1 is LNHDA, CDR2 SQIVND (reference sequence).